Listed below are T cell receptor beta chains from one sample, sequenced in a study of shared clonotypes between healthy human individuals. This table comes from immunoSEQ multiplex PCR, and its TCRdb copy is limited to in-frame clones, with some not included. The profile shows approximately 600,000 clones, 85% to 95% of them singletons. The sample comprised naive CD8+ T cells sorted from blood. The receptors were sampled from a woman in her 30s in good health. Both conserved end residues are part of each CDR3. D genes are given only for firm matches. Clone size is stated in some rows and not others, as once, few, many or a class when expanded.

v_gene: TRBV4-1; abundance: -; j_gene: TRBJ2-5; d_gene: -; CDR3nt: TGCGCCAGCAGCCAAGACAGCGAAGAGACCCAGTACTTC; CDR3aa: CASSQDSEETQYF
v_gene: TRBV9; abundance: -; j_gene: TRBJ1-4; d_gene: -; CDR3nt: TGTGCCAGCAGCGCGGACGAAAAACTGTTTTTT; CDR3aa: CASSADEKLFF
v_gene: TRBV28; abundance: -; j_gene: TRBJ2-7; d_gene: -; CDR3nt: TGTGCCAGCAGTTTAGCGGGACGATCCTACGAGCAGTACTTC; CDR3aa: CASSLAGRSYEQYF
v_gene: TRBV14; abundance: once; j_gene: TRBJ1-1; d_gene: TRBD1; CDR3nt: TGTGCCAGCAGCGACTACTTGACAGGGTCCGAAGCTTTCTTT; CDR3aa: CASSDYLTGSEAFF
v_gene: TRBV5-4; abundance: -; j_gene: TRBJ2-7; d_gene: -; CDR3nt: TGTGCCAGCAGCAGCCCGCAAACAGGCGAGTCCTACGAGCAGTACTTC; CDR3aa: CASSSPQTGESYEQYF
v_gene: TRBV7-9; abundance: -; j_gene: TRBJ2-7; d_gene: TRBD2; CDR3nt: TGTGCCAGCAGCGATGATCGGGAGGTTCGTACCTACGAGCAGTACTTC; CDR3aa: CASSDDREVRTYEQYF
v_gene: TRBV29-1; abundance: -; j_gene: TRBJ2-7; d_gene: -; CDR3nt: TGCAGCGCGACCGGGACGGAGGACTACGAGCAGTACTTC; CDR3aa: CSATGTEDYEQYF
v_gene: TRBV19; abundance: -; j_gene: TRBJ2-2; d_gene: -; CDR3nt: TGTGCCAGTAGTATGGGGAGAAACACCGGGCCGAGGGAGCTGTTTTTT; CDR3aa: CASSMGRNTGPRELFF
v_gene: TRBV4-1; abundance: -; j_gene: TRBJ2-7; d_gene: -; CDR3nt: TGCGCCAGCAGCCAAGAGCCCCTCTCCTACGAGCAGTACTTC; CDR3aa: CASSQEPLSYEQYF
v_gene: TRBV19; abundance: -; j_gene: TRBJ1-1; d_gene: -; CDR3nt: TGTGCCAGTAGTGAAGTGGGGGTCCAAATGAACACTGAAGCTTTCTTT; CDR3aa: CASSEVGVQMNTEAFF
v_gene: TRBV27; abundance: once; j_gene: TRBJ2-7; d_gene: TRBD2; CDR3nt: TGTGCCAGCATGGGGACTAGCGGGAGCGAGGGCGAGCAGTACTTC; CDR3aa: CASMGTSGSEGEQYF
v_gene: TRBV5-1; abundance: once; j_gene: TRBJ1-3; d_gene: TRBD1; CDR3nt: TGCGCCAGCAGCGCCGGGACAGGGAGGTCTGGAAACACCATATATTTT; CDR3aa: CASSAGTGRSGNTIYF
v_gene: TRBV28; abundance: -; j_gene: TRBJ2-7; d_gene: TRBD1; CDR3nt: TGTGCCAGCACAGGGGGTTCCTACGAGCAGTACTTC; CDR3aa: CASTGGSYEQYF
v_gene: TRBV13; abundance: -; j_gene: TRBJ1-3; d_gene: -; CDR3nt: TGTGCCAGCAGTCATCCCAACTCTGGAAACACCATATATTTT; CDR3aa: CASSHPNSGNTIYF
v_gene: TRBV25-1; abundance: -; j_gene: TRBJ2-7; d_gene: TRBD1; CDR3nt: TGTGCCAGCAGTCCCGGGCCGGGACAGGGAACCTACGAGCAGTACTTC; CDR3aa: CASSPGPGQGTYEQYF
v_gene: TRBV2; abundance: -; j_gene: TRBJ2-1; d_gene: -; CDR3nt: TGTGCCAGCAGTGACAGCCACAATGAGCAGTTCTTC; CDR3aa: CASSDSHNEQFF
v_gene: TRBV5-5; abundance: -; j_gene: TRBJ2-7; d_gene: TRBD2; CDR3nt: TGTGCCAGCAGCGAGGGACTAGCGGGAGGGCCTTACGAGCAGTACTTC; CDR3aa: CASSEGLAGGPYEQYF
v_gene: TRBV28; abundance: -; j_gene: TRBJ2-3; d_gene: -; CDR3nt: TGTGCCAGCAGTTTAGGCCGGAGGGGGGGGCAGTATTTT; CDR3aa: CASSLGRRGGQYF
v_gene: TRBV13; abundance: -; j_gene: TRBJ2-7; d_gene: TRBD2; CDR3nt: TGTGCCAGCAGCTTTGGGACTAGCGGCAGCTCCTACGAGCAGTACTTC; CDR3aa: CASSFGTSGSSYEQYF
v_gene: TRBV6-5; abundance: -; j_gene: TRBJ2-1; d_gene: -; CDR3nt: TGTGCCAGCTCCGACAGCCTCAACTCCTACAATGAGCAGTTCTTC; CDR3aa: CASSDSLNSYNEQFF
v_gene: TRBV15; abundance: -; j_gene: TRBJ1-5; d_gene: -; CDR3nt: TGTGCCACCAGCAGAGATAGTCACGGGGATCAGCCCCAGCATTTT; CDR3aa: CATSRDSHGDQPQHF
v_gene: TRBV5-6; abundance: -; j_gene: TRBJ2-5; d_gene: TRBD2; CDR3nt: TGTGCCAGCAGCTTGGTAACTAGCGAACAGACCCAGTACTTC; CDR3aa: CASSLVTSEQTQYF
v_gene: TRBV2; abundance: once; j_gene: TRBJ2-3; d_gene: -; CDR3nt: TGTGCCAGCAGTGATTCAGGGGTCTACCGCACAGATACGCAGTATTTT; CDR3aa: CASSDSGVYRTDTQYF
v_gene: TRBV5-1; abundance: -; j_gene: TRBJ2-3; d_gene: -; CDR3nt: TGCGCCAGCAGCCCCATGGGGGGTCAGCGTACAGATACGCAGTATTTT; CDR3aa: CASSPMGGQRTDTQYF
v_gene: TRBV2; abundance: -; j_gene: TRBJ2-5; d_gene: TRBD2; CDR3nt: TGTGCCAGCAGTGCATCCGCGGGAGGTTTAGAGACCCAGTACTTC; CDR3aa: CASSASAGGLETQYF
v_gene: TRBV7-9; abundance: -; j_gene: TRBJ2-7; d_gene: TRBD1; CDR3nt: TGTGCCAGCAGCTTAGCCGAGGACAGGGGGCAGTACTTC; CDR3aa: CASSLAEDRGQYF
v_gene: TRBV11-2; abundance: -; j_gene: TRBJ2-1; d_gene: TRBD2; CDR3nt: TGTGCCAGCAGCCCCCCGTGGTTAGCGGGAGCAGGGGAACAGTTCTTC; CDR3aa: CASSPPWLAGAGEQFF
v_gene: TRBV29-1; abundance: -; j_gene: TRBJ2-7; d_gene: -; CDR3nt: TGCAGCGTTGAAGACGAACACCACTACGAGCAGTACTTC; CDR3aa: CSVEDEHHYEQYF
v_gene: TRBV2; abundance: -; j_gene: TRBJ2-6; d_gene: -; CDR3nt: TGTGCCAGCAGTTCTGACATCATTTCTGGGGCCAACGTCCTGACTTTC; CDR3aa: CASSSDIISGANVLTF
v_gene: TRBV5-1; abundance: -; j_gene: TRBJ1-1; d_gene: -; CDR3nt: TGCGCCAGCAGCTTGCTGGGGGTGAACACTGAAGCTTTCTTT; CDR3aa: CASSLLGVNTEAFF
v_gene: TRBV27; abundance: -; j_gene: TRBJ2-1; d_gene: -; CDR3nt: TGTGCCAGCAGGAACTATTACAATGAGCAGTTCTTC; CDR3aa: CASRNYYNEQFF
v_gene: TRBV15; abundance: -; j_gene: TRBJ2-7; d_gene: TRBD1; CDR3nt: TGTGCCACCAGCAGGGGGACAGGGAGAATCTACGAGCAGTACTTC; CDR3aa: CATSRGTGRIYEQYF
v_gene: TRBV28; abundance: -; j_gene: TRBJ2-1; d_gene: -; CDR3nt: TGTGCCAGCAGGGAGGGATACTCCTACAATGAGCAGTTCTTC; CDR3aa: CASREGYSYNEQFF
v_gene: TRBV15; abundance: -; j_gene: TRBJ1-5; d_gene: TRBD1; CDR3nt: TGTGCCACCAGCAGCGGGACAGAACAATGGAGCAATCAGCCCCAGCATTTT; CDR3aa: CATSSGTEQWSNQPQHF
v_gene: TRBV27; abundance: -; j_gene: TRBJ1-5; d_gene: -; CDR3nt: TGTGCCAGCAGTTTACGCTCAGCAGCTAGCAATCAGCCCCAGCATTTT; CDR3aa: CASSLRSAASNQPQHF
v_gene: TRBV4-1; abundance: -; j_gene: TRBJ2-7; d_gene: -; CDR3nt: TGCGCCAGCAGCCAAGATCGTCGGGGGCCCTACGAGCAGTACTTC; CDR3aa: CASSQDRRGPYEQYF
v_gene: TRBV28; abundance: -; j_gene: TRBJ2-7; d_gene: TRBD2; CDR3nt: TGTGCCAGCAGTTACCCCGGCGGGAGCCACGAGCAGTACTTC; CDR3aa: CASSYPGGSHEQYF
v_gene: TRBV14; abundance: -; j_gene: TRBJ1-4; d_gene: -; CDR3nt: TGTGCCAGCAGCCAAGAGATTCGTCCGGCAGAAAAACTGTTTTTT; CDR3aa: CASSQEIRPAEKLFF
v_gene: TRBV27; abundance: -; j_gene: TRBJ2-7; d_gene: TRBD2; CDR3nt: TGTGCCAGCAGTTTAAGCGGGAGGGCCAGGGAGCAGTACTTC; CDR3aa: CASSLSGRAREQYF
v_gene: TRBV27; abundance: -; j_gene: TRBJ2-1; d_gene: -; CDR3nt: TGTGCCAGCAGTTTTGGGCCCTCCTACAATGAGCAGTTCTTC; CDR3aa: CASSFGPSYNEQFF
v_gene: TRBV27; abundance: -; j_gene: TRBJ2-5; d_gene: -; CDR3nt: TGTGCCAGCGGTACCGGGTCCCAAGAGACCCAGTACTTC; CDR3aa: CASGTGSQETQYF
v_gene: TRBV27; abundance: -; j_gene: TRBJ2-1; d_gene: -; CDR3nt: TGTGCCAGCACCTCGGGGGAGATCATCTCCTACAATGAGCAGTTCTTC; CDR3aa: CASTSGEIISYNEQFF
v_gene: TRBV30; abundance: -; j_gene: TRBJ1-2; d_gene: TRBD1; CDR3nt: TGTGCCTGGAGTAGTGGGACAGGGCTTTATGGCTACACCTTC; CDR3aa: CAWSSGTGLYGYTF
v_gene: TRBV4-1; abundance: -; j_gene: TRBJ2-7; d_gene: -; CDR3nt: TGCGCCAGCAGCCAAGATTCGAGAGTGGACTCCTACGAGCAGTACTTC; CDR3aa: CASSQDSRVDSYEQYF
v_gene: TRBV19; abundance: -; j_gene: TRBJ2-1; d_gene: -; CDR3nt: TGTGCCAGTAGCTTCTACAATGAGCAGTTCTTC; CDR3aa: CASSFYNEQFF
v_gene: TRBV2; abundance: -; j_gene: TRBJ2-7; d_gene: -; CDR3nt: TGTGCCAGCAGCCCGCGGACACCTTACGAGCAGTACTTC; CDR3aa: CASSPRTPYEQYF